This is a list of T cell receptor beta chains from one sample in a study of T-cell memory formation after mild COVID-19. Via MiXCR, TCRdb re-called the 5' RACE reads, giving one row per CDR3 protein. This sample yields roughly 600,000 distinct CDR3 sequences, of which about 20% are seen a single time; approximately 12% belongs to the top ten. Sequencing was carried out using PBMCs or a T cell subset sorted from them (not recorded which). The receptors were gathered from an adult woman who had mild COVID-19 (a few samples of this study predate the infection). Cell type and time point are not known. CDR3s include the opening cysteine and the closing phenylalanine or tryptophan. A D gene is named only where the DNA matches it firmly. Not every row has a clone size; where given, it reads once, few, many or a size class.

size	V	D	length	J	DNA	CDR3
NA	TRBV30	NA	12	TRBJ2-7	TGTGCCTGGCAGGGTATCCCCTACGAGCAGTACTTC	CAWQGIPYEQYF
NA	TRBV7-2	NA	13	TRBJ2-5	TGTGCCAGCAGCGGGGGAGTCGGAGAGACCCAGTACTTC	CASSGGVGETQYF
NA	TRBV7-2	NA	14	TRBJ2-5	TGTGCCAGCAGCTTATGGTCGGGGAGGGAGACCCAGTACTTC	CASSLWSGRETQYF
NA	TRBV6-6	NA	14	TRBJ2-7	TGTGCCAGCAGTACTCCCTGGGGCTCCTACGAGCAGTACTTC	CASSTPWGSYEQYF
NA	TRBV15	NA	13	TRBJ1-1	TGTGCCACCAGCGGCCGGGCCGACACTGAAGCTTTCTTT	CATSGRADTEAFF
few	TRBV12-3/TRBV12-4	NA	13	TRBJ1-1	TGTGCCAGCAGGGGGATACAGAACACTGAAGCTTTCTTT	CASRGIQNTEAFF
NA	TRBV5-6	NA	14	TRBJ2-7	TGTGCCAGCAGCCTACAGGGTAGGTCCTACGAGCAGTACTTC	CASSLQGRSYEQYF
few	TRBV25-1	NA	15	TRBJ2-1	TGTGCCAGCAGTCAGGGGCCCCGAAATTACAATGAGCAGTTCTTC	CASSQGPRNYNEQFF
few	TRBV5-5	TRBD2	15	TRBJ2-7	TGTGCCAGCAGCCCCCCGGGACTAGCCAGCCACGAGCAGTACTTC	CASSPPGLASHEQYF
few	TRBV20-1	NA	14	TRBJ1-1	TGCAGTGCCCGGGCCCCACAGGCAAACACTGAAGCTTTCTTT	CSARAPQANTEAFF
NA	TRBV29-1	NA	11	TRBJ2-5	TGCAGCGTTGGGCCCCAAGAGACCCAGTACTTC	CSVGPQETQYF
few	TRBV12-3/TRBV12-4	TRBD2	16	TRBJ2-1	TGTGCCAGCAGGGCGCCTCTAGCGGGAGGGGGCAATGAGCAGTTCTTC	CASRAPLAGGGNEQFF
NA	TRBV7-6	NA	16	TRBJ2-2	TGTGCCAGCAGCGAAGGCTCGGGACCAAATAGCGGGGAGCTGTTTTTT	CASSEGSGPNSGELFF
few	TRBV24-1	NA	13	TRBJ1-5	TGTGCCACCAGTGATATGGGGGGCCAGCCCCAGCATTTT	CATSDMGGQPQHF
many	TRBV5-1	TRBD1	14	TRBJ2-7	TGCGCCAGCAGTGCCGGGACAGGGAACTACGAGCAGTACTTC	CASSAGTGNYEQYF
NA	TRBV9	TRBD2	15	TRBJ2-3	TGTGCCAGCAGTACTAGCGGGACTGGCGCAGATACGCAGTATTTT	CASSTSGTGADTQYF